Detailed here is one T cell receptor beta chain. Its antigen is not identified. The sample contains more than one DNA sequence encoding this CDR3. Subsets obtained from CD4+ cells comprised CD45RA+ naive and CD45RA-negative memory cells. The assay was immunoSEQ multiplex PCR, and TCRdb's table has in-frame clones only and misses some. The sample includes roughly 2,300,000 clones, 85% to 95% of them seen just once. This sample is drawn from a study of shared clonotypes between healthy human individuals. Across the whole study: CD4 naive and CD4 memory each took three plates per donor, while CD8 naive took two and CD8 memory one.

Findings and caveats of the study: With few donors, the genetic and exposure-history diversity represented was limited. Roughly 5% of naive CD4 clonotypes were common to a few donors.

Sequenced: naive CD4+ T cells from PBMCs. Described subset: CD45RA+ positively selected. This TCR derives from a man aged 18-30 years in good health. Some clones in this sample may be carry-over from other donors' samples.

Written as DNA, the CDR3 is TGCGCCAGCAGCTTGGGTTTGGGGCACACAGATACGCAGTATTTT. Encoded protein: CASSLGLGHTDTQYF. The chain has TRBV5-1 and TRBJ2-3, with D perhaps TRBD1 (5 bases). V was pared by 0 bases and J by 2 bases, with 10 bases between. This CDR3 has 15 amino acids. Germline V lookup: CDR1 SGHRS, CDR2 YFSETQ.